Presented here are 31 T cell receptor beta chains from one specimen sequenced in a study of T cells expressing NK-cell markers. TCRdb re-called the 5' RACE reads and catalogs CDR3 proteins one per entry, DNA excluded. The sample includes roughly 450,000 distinct CDR3 sequences. The sequenced sample was blood T cells: a sorted CD56 or NKG2C T cell subset, CD4+ or CD8+ T cells, or bulk PBMC T cells (not recorded which). The receptor source for this set is a woman aged 50 to 65 in good health.

J is TRBJ2-3 and V is TRBV19; with no DNA, the TCRdb D assignment of TRBD2 cannot be verified. CDR3 length equals 15 residues. Germline-derived CDR1 and CDR2 are LNHDA and SQIVND (reference sequence). The CDR3 spells CASTTLGASTDTQYF.

V and J are TRBV12-3 or TRBV12-4 and TRBJ2-1; TCRdb designates TRBD1, a call that cannot be tested without DNA. The CDR3 covers 15 residues. CDR3 loop: CASSLDSYSYNEQFF.

This chain uses TRBV28 with TRBJ2-2. Germline V CDR1 and CDR2: MDHEN, SYDVKM. This CDR3 contains 15 residues. CDR3 residues: CASSPRVPGSGELFF.

This rearrangement joins TRBV6-1 to TRBJ2-1; the TCRdb D gene call, TRBD1, has no DNA to confirm it. The CDR3 is 14 amino acids. Germline CDR1 and CDR2: MNHNS and SASEGT. The CDR3 here is CASRGTGAPREQFF.

This sequence joins TRBV12-3 or TRBV12-4 and TRBJ2-2. The CDR3 is made up of 11 amino acids. CDR3 region: CASTSYGELFF.

The CDR3 loop is CASSIDSPDPQYF. This chain connects TRBV12-3 or TRBV12-4 to TRBJ2-5; TCRdb picks TRBD1, but there is no DNA to check that call. There are 13 residues in the CDR3.

V gene TRBV9 combines with J gene TRBJ2-5; TCRdb's D call of TRBD1 is untestable without DNA. Per germline, CDR1 SGDLS and CDR2 YYNGEE. CDR3 length: 15 amino acids. The CDR3 region is CASSVVGGGMETQYF.

CDR3 loop: CASSAPSVNTGELFF. The chain carries TRBV5-4 and TRBJ2-2; TCRdb lists TRBD1, though no DNA is available to test this call. Germline V gene lookup returns CDR1 SGHNT and CDR2 YYREEE (reference sequence). There are 15 residues in the CDR3.

V is TRBV6-5 and J is TRBJ2-7; TCRdb's D call, TRBD1, is unchecked because there is no DNA. The CDR3 has 14 amino acids. In germline, CDR1 is MNHEY, CDR2 SVGAGI. The CDR3 loop reads CASSSGTITYEQYF.

The rearrangement uses TRBV6-5 and TRBJ2-5; TCRdb returns TRBD2, unconfirmable since there is no DNA. Germline V gene lookup returns CDR1 MNHEY and CDR2 SVGAGI. This CDR3 contains 15 residues. CDR3 protein: CASKETGLATETQYF.

The chain employs TRBV7-2 and TRBJ2-5; TCRdb's assignment of TRBD2 cannot be checked, as there is no DNA. From germline, CDR1 is SGHTA and CDR2 FQGNSA. The CDR3 sequence is 15 residues long. CDR3 amino acids: CASSLDSGSLATQYF.

The CDR3 region is CASSPGPKKGYTF. The chain carries TRBV3-1 and TRBJ1-2; with no DNA, the TCRdb D assignment of TRBD1 cannot be verified. The CDR3 has 13 residues. The germline gives CDR1 LGHDT, CDR2 YNNKEL (reference sequence).

The V and J genes are TRBV6-2 or TRBV6-3 and TRBJ2-1; the TRBD2 assignment by TCRdb is unverifiable without DNA. The CDR3 loop spans 14 amino acids. Germline CDR1 and CDR2: MNHEY and SVGEGT. CDR3 sequence reads: CASSGLAGYNEQFF.

This chain joins TRBV30 and TRBJ2-3. In germline, CDR1 is GTSNPN, CDR2 SVGIG (reference sequence). The length of the CDR3 is 13 residues. The CDR3 spells CAWKRGSTDTQYF. The full variable domain, rest sourced from reference TRBV30 and TRBJ2-3, is SQTIHQWPATLVQPVGSPLSLECTVEGTSNPNLYWYRQAAGRGLQLLFYSVGIGQISSEVPQNLSASRPQDRQFILSSKKLLLSDSGFYLCAWKRGSTDTQYFGPGTRLTVL.

The chain recombines TRBV7-9 with TRBJ1-1; TCRdb returns TRBD1, unconfirmable since there is no DNA. This CDR3 is built from 15 residues. Looked up from germline, CDR1 is SEHNR and CDR2 is FQNEAQ (reference sequence). The CDR3 protein is CASSPLDSMNTEAFF.

The V gene is TRBV11-3, the J gene TRBJ2-2; TCRdb's assignment of TRBD2 cannot be checked, as there is no DNA. Germline V gives CDR1 SGHNT, CDR2 YENEEA. The CDR3 has 16 residues. This CDR3 reads CASSLGGKGSTGELFF.

This chain joins TRBV20-1 and TRBJ1-2; as DNA is missing, the TRBD1 call by TCRdb cannot be tested. CDR3 length: 12 residues. Germline V lookup: CDR1 DFQATT, CDR2 SNEGSKA (reference sequence). The CDR3 spells CSARDREYGYTF.

The chain employs TRBV5-4 and TRBJ2-3; checking the TCRdb D call of TRBD2 is not possible without DNA. The CDR3 loop spans 12 amino acids. Germline loops: CDR1 SGHNT, CDR2 YYREEE (reference sequence). CDR3 protein: CASRGVGDTQYF.

The rearrangement joins TRBV7-8 to TRBJ2-3; TCRdb returns TRBD1, unconfirmable since there is no DNA. This CDR3 has 17 residues. Looked up from germline, CDR1 is SGHVS and CDR2 is FQNEAQ. The chain's CDR3 is CASSLTSTGRLSDTQYF.

The chain couples TRBV7-9 to TRBJ2-2; as DNA is missing, the TRBD2 call by TCRdb cannot be tested. This CDR3 spans 16 amino acids. Germline assignment: CDR1 SEHNR and CDR2 FQNEAQ (reference sequence). This CDR3 is CASSQLRRGGTGELFF.

The chain is built from TRBV20-1 and TRBJ2-1; TCRdb's D call, TRBD2, is unchecked because there is no DNA. Germline lookup yields CDR1 DFQATT and CDR2 SNEGSKA (reference sequence). The CDR3 totals 15 residues. CDR3: CSATSRREGQNEQFF.

This chain links TRBV6-5 with TRBJ1-2. In germline, CDR1 is MNHEY, CDR2 SVGAGI. The CDR3 totals 14 residues. The CDR3 spells CASSYSPGTYGYTF.

V and J are TRBV15 and TRBJ2-1; TCRdb names TRBD2, which stays unverified in the absence of DNA. The CDR3 is made up of 14 amino acids. The germline gives CDR1 LNHNV, CDR2 YYDKDF (reference sequence). This CDR3 reads CATSRVAGAHEQFF.

The chain recombines TRBV12-3 or TRBV12-4 with TRBJ1-1. CDR3 size: 12 residues. The CDR3 is CASSLRESEAFF.

This chain uses TRBV6-5 with TRBJ2-7; TCRdb's assignment of TRBD2 cannot be checked, as there is no DNA. The CDR3 runs 12 residues. Germline CDR1 reads MNHEY; CDR2 reads SVGAGI. CDR3 region: CASSPTSVAQYF.

The chain has TRBV7-7 and TRBJ2-1; TCRdb indicates TRBD2, and absent DNA this call remains unverified. The CDR3 loop spans 14 amino acids. The germline V gene has CDR1 SSHAT and CDR2 FNYEAQ (reference sequence). The CDR3 loop reads CASSLDGSDNEQFF.

This sequence joins TRBV4-1 and TRBJ1-4; with no DNA, the TCRdb D assignment of TRBD1 cannot be verified. Germline V gene data show CDR1 as MGHRA and CDR2 as YSYEKL. The CDR3 totals 15 residues. Here the CDR3 reads CASSLPGDSNEKLFF.

The chain's CDR3 is CASSASGGSSMGELFF. The chain employs TRBV12-3 or TRBV12-4 and TRBJ2-2; TCRdb gives TRBD2 as the D gene, but with no DNA this cannot be confirmed. The CDR3 is made up of 16 amino acids.

The chain uses TRBV9 and TRBJ1-2; the TCRdb D gene call, TRBD1, has no DNA to confirm it. The CDR3 extends over 15 amino acids. Germline loops: CDR1 SGDLS, CDR2 YYNGEE. The CDR3 protein is CASSGRTTALYGYTF.

V usage is TRBV29-1 and J usage is TRBJ2-5. The CDR3 spans 11 residues. The germline V gene has CDR1 SQVTM and CDR2 ANQGSEA. This chain's CDR3 is CSVVRKETQYF.

V is TRBV7-2 and J is TRBJ2-1. In germline, CDR1 is SGHTA, CDR2 FQGNSA. This CDR3 region has 15 residues. This CDR3 is CASSLEPYPYNEQFF.